These T cell receptor beta chains were read from a single sample in a study of blood T cells in healthy people across ages. TCRdb re-derived calls from the 5' RACE reads in MiXCR, one entry per CDR3 protein. The table lists 1,500,000 or so distinct CDR3 sequences, about 45% of them singletons, with under 5% in the top ten. Sequenced: blood. These receptors all stem from a woman younger than 30 in good health. The CDR3 runs from the conserved cysteine through the conserved F or W. A D gene is named only where the DNA matches it firmly. The size field is filled for only some rows; it gives once, few, many or a size class.

D gene	clone size	V gene	J gene	CDR3 protein	CDR3 DNA
.	many	TRBV12-3/TRBV12-4	TRBJ2-1	CASSLGDPSYNEQFF	TGTGCCAGCAGTTTGGGCGACCCCTCCTACAATGAGCAGTTCTTC
.	.	TRBV6-5	TRBJ2-5	CASSYSIEGRFETQYF	TGTGCCAGCAGTTACTCAATTGAGGGGCGCTTCGAGACCCAGTACTTC
TRBD2	.	TRBV7-3	TRBJ2-1	CALELAGLYEQFF	TGTGCCCTAGAACTAGCGGGGTTGTATGAGCAGTTCTTC
.	.	TRBV12-3/TRBV12-4	TRBJ2-3	CASSFPPLPDTQYF	TGTGCCAGCAGCTTCCCCCCCCTGCCAGATACGCAGTATTTT
TRBD1	.	TRBV20-1	TRBJ2-5	CSAMRQGETQYF	TGCAGTGCTATGAGACAGGGGGAGACCCAGTACTTC
TRBD1	.	TRBV7-2	TRBJ1-2	CASRQGDGYTF	TGTGCCAGCCGACAGGGGGATGGCTACACCTTC
TRBD2	few	TRBV20-1	TRBJ2-1	CSARDGTTTHPFF	TGCAGTGCTAGAGATGGGACTACCACCCATCCGTTCTTC
TRBD1	.	TRBV5-1	TRBJ2-5	CASSRGTALSETQYF	TGCGCCAGCAGCCGAGGGACAGCTCTTTCGGAGACCCAGTACTTC
.	few	TRBV7-2	TRBJ1-5	CASSLVGGKTVTNQPQHF	TGTGCCAGCAGCTTAGTAGGGGGAAAAACGGTTACCAATCAGCCCCAGCATTTT
TRBD1	few	TRBV12-3/TRBV12-4	TRBJ2-4	CASRGQKNIQYF	TGTGCCAGCAGGGGACAGAAAAACATTCAGTACTTC
TRBD1	few	TRBV6-1	TRBJ2-7	CASSDSGGYEQYF	TGTGCCAGCAGTGACTCAGGGGGCTACGAGCAGTACTTC
TRBD1	.	TRBV20-1	TRBJ2-1	CSATRQGAGNKQFF	TGCAGTGCTACAAGACAGGGGGCTGGGAATAAGCAGTTCTTC
.	few	TRBV4-3	TRBJ1-2	CASSQDRRGLMGGYTF	TGCGCCAGCAGCCAAGATCGCCGGGGGCTGATGGGTGGCTACACCTTC
TRBD2	many	TRBV5-1	TRBJ2-3	CASSPDTTSGGTDTQYF	TGCGCCAGCAGCCCAGACACGACTAGCGGGGGCACAGATACGCAGTATTTT
TRBD2	.	TRBV7-2	TRBJ2-1	CASTSWTSEQFF	TGTGCAAGCACCTCCTGGACTAGCGAGCAGTTCTTC
.	many	TRBV20-1	TRBJ2-5	CSAKPIRAAETQYF	TGCAGTGCTAAACCAATTAGGGCCGCGGAGACCCAGTACTTC
.	.	TRBV7-2	TRBJ1-5	CASSLAQGRQPQHF	TGTGCCAGCAGCTTAGCCCAGGGAAGGCAGCCCCAGCATTTT
.	.	TRBV2	TRBJ2-5	CASSKAETQYF	TGTGCCAGCAGTAAAGCAGAGACCCAGTACTTC
.	.	TRBV7-8	TRBJ2-5	CASKGQTHSYNEQYF	TGTGCCAGCAAAGGGCAGACCCACTCCTACAATGAGCAGTACTTC
.	.	TRBV20-1	TRBJ2-7	CSATSQGLALNEQYF	TGCAGTGCGACATCACAGGGTCTTGCTCTTAATGAGCAGTACTTC
.	.	TRBV6-1	TRBJ1-4	CASSNDRGVEKLFF	TGTGCCAGCAGCAACGACAGAGGGGTTGAAAAACTGTTTTTT
TRBD2	.	TRBV29-1	TRBJ2-7	CSVQGGLAGKYEQYF	TGCAGCGTCCAAGGGGGACTAGCGGGGAAATACGAGCAGTACTTC
TRBD2	.	TRBV12-3/TRBV12-4	TRBJ2-3	CASSRTSGGYTDTQYF	TGTGCCAGCAGCCGGACTAGCGGGGGCTACACAGATACGCAGTATTTT
.	many	TRBV5-1	TRBJ1-1	CASSPIGAGSTEAFF	TGCGCCAGCAGCCCAATTGGTGCAGGGAGCACTGAAGCTTTCTTT
.	.	TRBV6-6	TRBJ1-1	CASTPSSVTEAFF	TGTGCCAGCACCCCTTCGTCGGTCACTGAAGCTTTCTTT
.	.	TRBV30	TRBJ2-1	CAWKGVDNEQFF	TGTGCCTGGAAGGGTGTAGACAATGAGCAGTTCTTC